This entry describes one TCR beta chain. The repertoire was sequenced with immunoSEQ multiplex PCR; TCRdb's copy has only in-frame clones and lacks some. This sample has about 72,000 clones, with around 83% found just once. These data originate in a study of blood T cell repertoires in COVID-19. V lost 9 bases, J lost 4 bases, and 19 bases lay in between. This CDR3 is built from 15 residues. Germline V gene sequence: CDR1 SNHLY, CDR2 FYNNEI. This receptor was taken from a woman over 75 with active or convalescent COVID-19. The chain uses TRBV2 and TRBJ1-5, with D possibly being TRBD1 (5 bases). The sample comprised peripheral blood. The chain's CDR3 is CASSDIVAGNQPQHF. CDR3 nucleotide sequence: TGTGCCAGTTCGGACATCGTTGCGGGGAATCAGCCCCAGCATTTT.